A selection of T cell receptor beta chains follows, all from one sample in a study of blood T cells in healthy people across ages. In TCRdb, the 5' RACE reads were re-called with MiXCR into one record per CDR3 protein. The sample lists over a million distinct CDR3 sequences, about 40% occurring once. Input material: blood. These receptors were obtained from a young woman in good health. Each CDR3 is given with its conserved first and last residue. D genes are given only for firm matches. Some rows have no size entry. The others give once, few or many, or a class for an expanded clone.

TRBJ1-6 | 13 | NA | TRBV10-3 | few | CAISRRFFSPLHF | TGTGCCATCAGCAGACGATTTTTTTCACCCCTCCACTTT
TRBJ1-1 | 15 | NA | TRBV5-1 | NA | CASSLAHTLNTEAFF | TGCGCCAGCAGCTTGGCACACACTTTGAACACTGAAGCTTTCTTT
TRBJ1-5 | 14 | TRBD1 | TRBV20-1 | NA | CSARVGTGVQPQHF | TGCAGTGCTCGGGTGGGGACAGGGGTTCAGCCCCAGCATTTT
TRBJ1-4 | 12 | NA | TRBV12-3/TRBV12-4 | few | CASSRQGEKLFF | TGTGCCAGCAGCCGCCAGGGGGAAAAACTGTTTTTT
TRBJ2-3 | 15 | NA | TRBV20-1 | NA | CSAMAVPGVGDTQYF | TGCAGTGCCATGGCTGTGCCAGGGGTGGGAGATACGCAGTATTTT
TRBJ1-2 | 13 | TRBD1 | TRBV9 | many | CASSQGQLSGYTF | TGTGCCAGCAGCCAGGGACAGCTCAGTGGCTACACCTTC
TRBJ1-5 | 16 | NA | TRBV6-1 | NA | CASSEGPAGSNQPQHF | TGTGCCAGCAGTGAAGGCCCGGCAGGGAGTAATCAGCCCCAGCATTTT
TRBJ2-2 | 16 | NA | TRBV4-1 | few | CASSQGGLTNTGELFF | TGCGCCAGCAGCCAAGGCGGACTCACAAACACCGGGGAGCTGTTTTTT
TRBJ1-2 | 16 | NA | TRBV5-6 | once | CASSLGVDRSNYGYTF | TGTGCCAGCAGCTTGGGAGTGGACAGATCTAACTATGGCTACACCTTC
TRBJ1-2 | 13 | TRBD1 | TRBV6-1 | few | CASSEQGASGYTF | TGTGCCAGCAGTGAACAGGGGGCCTCTGGCTACACCTTC
TRBJ2-7 | 14 | TRBD2 | TRBV20-1 | few | CSPELAGGPYEQYF | TGCAGTCCCGAACTAGCGGGGGGTCCCTACGAGCAGTACTTC
TRBJ2-7 | 14 | TRBD2 | TRBV28 | few | CASRAAGTSGEQYF | TGTGCCAGCAGAGCAGCCGGGACTAGCGGGGAGCAGTACTTC
TRBJ2-1 | 15 | TRBD2 | TRBV20-1 | NA | CSARGTSGRVDEQFF | TGCAGTGCTAGGGGTACTAGCGGGAGGGTGGATGAGCAGTTCTTC
TRBJ2-2 | 15 | NA | TRBV20-1 | NA | CSARDLDRNTGELFF | TGCAGTGCTCGAGACCTAGACAGGAACACCGGGGAGCTGTTTTTT
TRBJ2-5 | 14 | NA | TRBV7-4 | few | CASSLVRQQETQYF | TGTGCCAGCAGCTTGGTGAGGCAGCAAGAGACCCAGTACTTC
TRBJ2-1 | 13 | TRBD2 | TRBV28 | few | CASMSGAVDEQFF | TGTGCCAGCATGAGCGGGGCCGTAGATGAGCAGTTCTTC
TRBJ2-2 | 15 | NA | TRBV5-1 | NA | CASSFSGPNTGELFF | TGCGCCAGCAGCTTCAGCGGCCCGAACACCGGGGAGCTGTTTTTT
TRBJ2-7 | 14 | TRBD1 | TRBV14 | NA | CASSPQGDPYEQYF | TGTGCCAGCAGCCCTCAGGGGGACCCCTACGAGCAGTACTTC
TRBJ1-5 | 14 | NA | TRBV5-1 | NA | CASSLGPGDQPQHF | TGCGCCAGCAGCTTAGGGCCAGGGGATCAGCCCCAGCATTTT
TRBJ2-3 | 15 | TRBD2 | TRBV5-1 | NA | CASSFSGGNTDTQYF | TGCGCCAGCAGCTTTAGCGGGGGAAACACAGATACGCAGTATTTT